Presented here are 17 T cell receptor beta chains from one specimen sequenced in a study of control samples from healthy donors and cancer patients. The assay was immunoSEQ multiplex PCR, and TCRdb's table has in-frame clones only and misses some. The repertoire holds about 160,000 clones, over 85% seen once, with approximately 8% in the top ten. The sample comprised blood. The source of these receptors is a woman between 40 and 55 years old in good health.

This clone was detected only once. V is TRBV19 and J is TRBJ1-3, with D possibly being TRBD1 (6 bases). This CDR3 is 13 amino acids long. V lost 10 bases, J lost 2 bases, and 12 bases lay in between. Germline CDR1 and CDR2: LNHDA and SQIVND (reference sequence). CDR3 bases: TGTGCCACCGACGGGACAACTGGAAACACCATATATTTT. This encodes CATDGTTGNTIYF.

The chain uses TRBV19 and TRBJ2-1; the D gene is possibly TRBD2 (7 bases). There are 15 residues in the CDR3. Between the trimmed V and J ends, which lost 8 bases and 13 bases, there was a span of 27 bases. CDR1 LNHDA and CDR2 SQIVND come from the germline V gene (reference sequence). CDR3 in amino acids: CASGGTPLAGAEQFF. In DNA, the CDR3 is TGTGCCAGTGGTGGGACACCTCTCGCGGGAGCGGAACAGTTCTTC. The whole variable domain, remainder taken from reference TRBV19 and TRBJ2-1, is DGGITQSPKYLFRKEGQNVTLSCEQNLNHDAMYWYRQDPGQGLRLIYYSQIVNDFQKGDIAEGYSVSREKKESFPLTVTSAQKNPTAFYLCASGGTPLAGAEQFFGPGTRLTVL.

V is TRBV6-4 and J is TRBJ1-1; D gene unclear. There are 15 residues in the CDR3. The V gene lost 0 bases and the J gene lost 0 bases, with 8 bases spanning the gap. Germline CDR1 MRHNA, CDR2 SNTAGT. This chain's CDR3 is CASSDSKRMNTEAFF. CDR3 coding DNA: TGTGCCAGCAGTGACTCAAAGCGCATGAACACTGAAGCTTTCTTT.

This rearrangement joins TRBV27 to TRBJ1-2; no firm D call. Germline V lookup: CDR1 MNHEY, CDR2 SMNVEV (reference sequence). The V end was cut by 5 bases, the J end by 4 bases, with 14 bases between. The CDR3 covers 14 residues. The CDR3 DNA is TGTGCCAGCAGTGCTGGAGGCTCTGGCTATGGCTACACCTTC. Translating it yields CASSAGGSGYGYTF.

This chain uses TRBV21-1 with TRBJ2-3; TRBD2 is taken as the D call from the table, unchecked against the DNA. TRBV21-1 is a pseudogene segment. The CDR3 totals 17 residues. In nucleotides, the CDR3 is TGTGCCAGCAGTCTCCGGGACTACCAAACTAGCACAGATACGCAGTATTTT. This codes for CASSLRDYQTSTDTQYF.

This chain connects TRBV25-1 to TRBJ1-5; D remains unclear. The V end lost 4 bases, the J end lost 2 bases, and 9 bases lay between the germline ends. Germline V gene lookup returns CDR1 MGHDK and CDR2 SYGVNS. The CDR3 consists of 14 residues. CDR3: CASSGGRRNQPQHF. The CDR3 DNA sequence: TGTGCCAGCAGTGGAGGACGGCGCAATCAGCCCCAGCATTTT.

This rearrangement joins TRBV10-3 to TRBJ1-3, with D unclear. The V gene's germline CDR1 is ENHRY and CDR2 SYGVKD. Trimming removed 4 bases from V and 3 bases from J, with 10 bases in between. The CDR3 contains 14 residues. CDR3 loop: CAISVSDLGNTIYF. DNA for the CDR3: TGTGCCATCAGTGTTTCTGACCTTGGAAACACCATATATTTT.

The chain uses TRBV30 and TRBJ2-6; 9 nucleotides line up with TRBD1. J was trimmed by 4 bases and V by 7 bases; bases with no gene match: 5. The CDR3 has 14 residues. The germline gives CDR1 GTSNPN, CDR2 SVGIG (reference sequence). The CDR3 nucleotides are TGTGCCTACCGGACAGGGGCCGGGGCCAACGTCCTGACTTTC. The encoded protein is CAYRTGAGANVLTF. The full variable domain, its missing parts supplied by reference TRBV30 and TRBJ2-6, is SQTIHQWPATLVQPVGSPLSLECTVEGTSNPNLYWYRQAAGRGLQLLFYSVGIGQISSEVPQNLSASRPQDRQFILSSKKLLLSDSGFYLCAYRTGAGANVLTFGAGSRLTVL.

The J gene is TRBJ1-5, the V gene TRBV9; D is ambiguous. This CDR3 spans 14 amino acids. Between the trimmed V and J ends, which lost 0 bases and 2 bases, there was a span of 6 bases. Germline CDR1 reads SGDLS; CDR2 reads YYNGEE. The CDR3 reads CASSVGWGNQPQHF. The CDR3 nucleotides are TGTGCCAGCAGCGTAGGTTGGGGCAATCAGCCCCAGCATTTT.

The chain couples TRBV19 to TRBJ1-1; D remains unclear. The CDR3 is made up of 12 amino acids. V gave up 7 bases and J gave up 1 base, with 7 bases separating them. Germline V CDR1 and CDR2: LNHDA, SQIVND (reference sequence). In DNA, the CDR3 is TGTGCCAGTATGAAACCGAACACTGAAGCTTTCTTT. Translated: CASMKPNTEAFF.

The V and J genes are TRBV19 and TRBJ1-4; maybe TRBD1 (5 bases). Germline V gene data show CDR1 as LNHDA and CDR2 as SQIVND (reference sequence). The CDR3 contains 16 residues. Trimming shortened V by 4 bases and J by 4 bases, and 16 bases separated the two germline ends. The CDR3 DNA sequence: TGTGCCAGTAGTAAATCCTGGGGGTCTGGTAATGAAAAACTGTTTTTT. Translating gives CASSKSWGSGNEKLFF.

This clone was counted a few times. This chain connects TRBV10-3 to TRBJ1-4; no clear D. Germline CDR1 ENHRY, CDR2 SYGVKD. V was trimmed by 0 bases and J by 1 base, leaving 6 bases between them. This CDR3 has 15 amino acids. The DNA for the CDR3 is TGTGCCATCAGTGAGTCACGGGGAACTAATGAAAAACTGTTTTTT. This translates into CAISESRGTNEKLFF.

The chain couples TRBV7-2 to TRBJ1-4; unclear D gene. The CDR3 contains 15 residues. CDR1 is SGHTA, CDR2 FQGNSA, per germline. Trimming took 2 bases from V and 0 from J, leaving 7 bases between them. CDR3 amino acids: CASSLQVATNEKLFF. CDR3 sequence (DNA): TGTGCCAGCAGCTTACAGGTTGCAACTAATGAAAAACTGTTTTTT.

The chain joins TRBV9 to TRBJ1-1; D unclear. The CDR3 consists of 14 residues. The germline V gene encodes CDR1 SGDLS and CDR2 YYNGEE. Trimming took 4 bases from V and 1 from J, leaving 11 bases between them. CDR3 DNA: TGTGCCAGCAGCCCGGAGGCTCGGAACACTGAAGCTTTCTTT. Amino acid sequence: CASSPEARNTEAFF.

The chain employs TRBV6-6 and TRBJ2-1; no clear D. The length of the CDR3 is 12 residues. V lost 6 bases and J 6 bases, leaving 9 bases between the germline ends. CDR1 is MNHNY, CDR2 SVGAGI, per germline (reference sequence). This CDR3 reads CASRVSANEQFF. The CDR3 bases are TGTGCCAGCAGGGTCTCGGCCAATGAGCAGTTCTTC.

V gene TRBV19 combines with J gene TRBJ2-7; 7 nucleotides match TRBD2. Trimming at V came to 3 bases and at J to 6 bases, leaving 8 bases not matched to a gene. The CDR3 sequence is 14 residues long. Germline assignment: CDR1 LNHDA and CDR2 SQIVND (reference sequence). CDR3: CASSISRLASEQYF. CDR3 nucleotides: TGTGCCAGTAGTATCTCAAGACTAGCTTCCGAGCAGTACTTC.

The CDR3 loop reads CAISESASPLGELFF. The CDR3 DNA reads TGTGCCATCAGTGAGTCGGCCAGTCCGCTTGGGGAGCTGTTTTTT. V gene TRBV10-3 combines with J gene TRBJ2-2; D call uncertain. The CDR3 consists of 15 residues. Germline loops: CDR1 ENHRY, CDR2 SYGVKD. V lost 0 bases, J lost 8 bases, and 13 bases lay in between.